These T cell receptor beta chains were read from a single sample in a study of cytomegalovirus exposure and HLA in healthy donors. Profiling relied on immunoSEQ multiplex PCR, and the TCRdb table lists in-frame clones only, not all of them. The sample gives some 70,000 clones, around 80% of which show up once; 1.5% to 2% is in the top ten. The sample taken for sequencing was PBMCs. These receptors all come from a young man in good health and CMV-seronegative. Each CDR3 is given with its conserved first and last residue. The D gene is left open where the match is weak. Rows give clone size only sometimes, using once, few, many, or a class for an expanded clone.

V,D,size,J,CDR3,DNA
TRBV7-6,TRBD1,NA,TRBJ1-4,CASSSPYRGRNEKLFF,TGTGCCAGCAGCTCTCCTTACAGGGGGCGTAATGAAAAACTGTTTTTT
TRBV28,NA,NA,TRBJ1-2,CASTGQSYGYTF,TGTGCCAGCACAGGGCAGTCCTATGGCTACACCTTC
TRBV4-2,NA,NA,TRBJ1-1,CASSQDRGPAEAFF,TGTGCCAGCAGCCAAGACCGAGGGCCTGCTGAAGCTTTCTTT
TRBV7-7,TRBD1,NA,TRBJ1-1,CASSRDSNTEAFF,TGTGCTAGCAGCAGGGACAGTAACACTGAAGCTTTCTTT
TRBV5-1,TRBD1,NA,TRBJ1-2,CASSIGQGKAYGYTF,TGCGCCAGCAGCATCGGACAGGGTAAGGCGTATGGCTACACCTTC
TRBV28,NA,NA,TRBJ2-6,CASRAGAFSGANVLTF,TGTGCCAGCAGGGCGGGGGCGTTCTCTGGGGCCAACGTCCTGACTTTC
TRBV11-3,NA,NA,TRBJ2-1,CASSPRDSDEQFF,TGTGCCAGCAGCCCGAGGGATTCGGATGAGCAGTTCTTC
TRBV19,TRBD1,few,TRBJ2-4,CASSPGQGADIQYF,TGTGCCAGTAGTCCCGGACAGGGGGCAGACATTCAGTACTTC
TRBV19,NA,NA,TRBJ1-1,CASSIGRNTEAFF,TGTGCCAGTAGTATAGGCAGGAACACTGAAGCTTTCTTT
TRBV5-6,NA,NA,TRBJ2-2,CASSLTLLAGELFF,TGTGCCAGCAGCTTAACATTACTAGCCGGGGAGCTGTTTTTT
TRBV5-1,TRBD1,NA,TRBJ2-2,CASSPGQGGGELFF,TGCGCCAGCAGCCCGGGACAGGGTGGTGGGGAGCTGTTTTTT
TRBV5-4,TRBD1,NA,TRBJ1-1,CTTGVNTEAFF,TGCACCACAGGGGTGAACACTGAAGCTTTCTTT
TRBV28,NA,NA,TRBJ2-1,CASSLSDYNEQFF,TGTGCCAGCAGTCTTAGCGACTACAATGAGCAGTTCTTC
TRBV2,NA,NA,TRBJ1-5,CASSVDSRQPQHF,TGTGCCAGCAGTGTGGACAGCAGGCAGCCCCAGCATTTT
TRBV6-6,NA,NA,TRBJ2-7,CASSYPGQGSREQYF,TGTGCCAGCAGTTACCCAGGGCAGGGTTCTCGCGAGCAGTACTTC
TRBV20-1,NA,NA,TRBJ2-7,CSASRVLEQYF,TGCAGTGCTAGCCGGGTTCTCGAGCAGTACTTC
TRBV27,NA,NA,TRBJ1-1,CASSLSGGDSTEAFF,TGTGCCAGCAGTTTATCGGGAGGGGATAGCACTGAAGCTTTCTTT
TRBV27,TRBD2,NA,TRBJ2-7,CASRLAPILGEQYF,TGTGCCAGCAGACTAGCGCCAATCCTGGGGGAGCAGTACTTC
TRBV7-3,NA,NA,TRBJ2-5,CASSLISGQETQYF,TGTGCCAGCAGCTTAATTAGCGGCCAAGAGACCCAGTACTTC
TRBV6-6,NA,NA,TRBJ2-2,CASGTIRDIRTGELFF,TGTGCCAGCGGAACCATTCGGGACATACGAACCGGGGAGCTGTTTTTT
TRBV7-9,TRBD1,NA,TRBJ1-6,CASSAPDRRSSPLHF,TGTGCCAGCAGCGCGCCGGACAGGCGATCTTCACCCCTCCACTTT
TRBV5-1,NA,NA,TRBJ2-7,CASSLPSGFSSEQYF,TGCGCCAGCAGCCTCCCGTCGGGGTTTTCAAGCGAGCAGTACTTC
TRBV6-1,NA,NA,TRBJ2-2,CASSERLPNTGELFF,TGTGCCAGCAGTGAAAGACTACCAAACACCGGGGAGCTGTTTTTT
TRBV5-4,NA,NA,TRBJ1-1,CASRNRQIMNTEAFF,TGTGCCAGCAGAAACCGACAGATAATGAACACTGAAGCTTTCTTT
TRBV5-1,TRBD2,NA,TRBJ2-5,CASSLVSLGSGAQETQYF,TGCGCCAGCAGCTTGGTTTCTTTGGGTAGCGGGGCGCAAGAGACCCAGTACTTC
TRBV19,TRBD2,NA,TRBJ2-3,CASSIPSGRAGSDTQYF,TGTGCCAGTAGTATCCCTAGCGGGAGGGCCGGATCAGATACGCAGTATTTT
TRBV2,TRBD2,once,TRBJ2-2,CASTPGLARAGELFF,TGTGCCAGCACCCCGGGACTAGCGCGGGCCGGGGAGCTGTTTTTT